The 16 T cell receptor beta chains given below trace back to one sample, sequenced in a study of blood T cell repertoires in COVID-19. Sequenced by immunoSEQ multiplex PCR; TCRdb stores in-frame clones only, minus some. The repertoire holds some 130,000 clones, with 60% to 80% as singletons. The material sequenced was peripheral blood. Receptor source: a woman between 65 and 79 years old with acute or convalescent COVID-19.

The chain employs TRBV3-1 (or the pseudogene TRBV3-2) and TRBJ2-2; no clear D gene. Germline V gives CDR1 LGHDT, CDR2 YNNKEL (reference sequence). There are 14 residues in the CDR3. Trimming took off 3 bases at V and 3 bases at J, with 8 bases between the two ends. The DNA of the CDR3 is TGTGCCAGCAGCCAGAGGAAAGACACCGGGGAGCTGTTTTTT. It yields the protein CASSQRKDTGELFF.

The V and J genes are TRBV18 and TRBJ2-5, with 8 bases aligning to TRBD2. The CDR3 totals 16 residues. Trimming took 1 base from V and 4 from J; bases not matched to a gene: 8. CDR1 KGHSH and CDR2 LQKENI come from the germline V gene. CDR3 protein: CASSPRARGGLETQYF. For the CDR3, the DNA is TGTGCCAGCTCACCACGGGCTCGGGGGGGCCTAGAGACCCAGTACTTC.

The chain joins TRBV19 to TRBJ2-1; 12 bases line up with TRBD2. From germline, CDR1 is LNHDA and CDR2 SQIVND (reference sequence). The V gene end was trimmed by 4 bases and the J gene end by 4 bases; junction bases not matched to a gene: 5. CDR3 length equals 16 residues. The CDR3 DNA reads as TGTGCCAGTAGTACCGGACTAGCGGGGCAATACAATGAGCAGTTCTTC. Translating gives CASSTGLAGQYNEQFF.

The chain has TRBV24-1 and TRBJ2-1; TRBD2 might be the D (6 bases). Deletions cut 5 bases from V and 0 bases from J, with 16 bases between. The CDR3 contains 17 residues. The germline V gene has CDR1 KGHDR and CDR2 SFDVKD. CDR3 in DNA: TGTGCCACCAGTGCCTTGGAGGGGTCCAGCTCCTACAATGAGCAGTTCTTC. Residues: CATSALEGSSSYNEQFF.

The chain uses TRBV24-1 and TRBJ2-4; TRBD1 is a possible D gene (5 bases). In germline, CDR1 is KGHDR, CDR2 SFDVKD. V shed 4 bases and J shed 6 bases, with 12 bases lying between them. The CDR3 has 14 amino acids. The CDR3 coding sequence is TGTGCCACCAGTGAATCCGGAGACAGAAACATTCAGTACTTC. This sequence encodes CATSESGDRNIQYF.

The rearrangement joins TRBV3-1 (or the pseudogene TRBV3-2) to TRBJ2-7; maybe TRBD2 (6 bases). The J call may be incorrect, as the DNA end agrees better with TRBJ2-5. CDR1 is LGHDT, CDR2 YNNKEL, per germline (reference sequence). The CDR3 covers 14 residues. The CDR3 DNA is TGTGCCAGCAGCCAACGGGGAGGAGGGGAGACCCAGTACTTC. As protein: CASSQRGGGETQYF.

The rearrangement joins TRBV6-6 to TRBJ1-4, with a possible D match to TRBD1 (6 bases). Germline loops: CDR1 MNHNY, CDR2 SVGAGI (reference sequence). This CDR3 region has 13 residues. The V end lost 6 bases, the J end lost 2 bases, and 7 bases lay between the germline ends. The CDR3 loop reads CASRTGTNEKLFF. CDR3 nucleotides: TGTGCCAGCAGAACAGGGACTAATGAAAAACTGTTTTTT.

CDR3 loop: CASSYSGTPAFF. CDR3 nucleotide sequence: TGTGCCAGCAGTTACTCCGGGACTCCAGCTTTCTTT. V usage is TRBV6-5 and J usage is TRBJ1-1; D possibly corresponds to TRBD1 (5 bases). Germline-derived CDR1 and CDR2 are MNHEY and SVGAGI. The CDR3 runs 12 residues. V was clipped by 0 bases and J by 10 bases, with 9 bases between them.

This clone was counted between two and nine times. The CDR3 DNA is TGCGCCAGCAGTGAGATCCGGGACAGGCGCCTCAATGAGCAGTTCTTC. Translated: CASSEIRDRRLNEQFF. This chain joins TRBV10-1 and TRBJ2-1; 8 bases line up with TRBD1. The germline V gene has CDR1 WNHNN and CDR2 SYGVQD (reference sequence). The CDR3 covers 16 residues. V was pared by 2 bases and J by 6 bases, with 9 bases of the junction left unmatched.

This clone was recorded at least ten times. The CDR3 sequence: CASSLDRDRVVLNEKLFF. DNA of the CDR3: TGTGCCAGCAGCTTAGACCGGGACAGGGTCGTACTAAATGAAAAACTGTTTTTT. This chain uses TRBV5-6 with TRBJ1-4; TRBD1 matches at 9 bases. Germline lookup yields CDR1 SGHDT and CDR2 YYEEEE. V was pared by 2 bases and J by 5 bases, with 13 bases of the junction left unmatched. This CDR3 contains 18 residues.

The chain joins TRBV29-1 to TRBJ1-1, with D perhaps matching TRBD1 (5 bases). Germline assignment: CDR1 SQVTM and CDR2 ANQGSEA. The germline V and J ends were trimmed by 0 bases and 5 bases, with 13 bases remaining between them. This CDR3 has 14 residues. This CDR3 reads CSVEDGGGWTEAFF. CDR3 nucleotides: TGCAGCGTTGAAGATGGGGGGGGATGGACTGAAGCTTTCTTT.

The chain has TRBV5-8 and TRBJ2-2; 9 positions agree with TRBD1. The J segment lost 6 bases and the V segment lost 4 bases, leaving 7 bases of the junction unmatched. Germline V gene lookup returns CDR1 SGHTS and CDR2 YDEGEE. There are 15 residues in the CDR3. CDR3 sequence: CASSLGQGRPGELFF. Here the CDR3 DNA reads TGTGCCAGCAGCCTAGGACAGGGGAGGCCCGGGGAGCTGTTTTTT.

This clone occurred a few times. The chain carries TRBV6-5 and TRBJ1-1; TRBD1 might be the D (6 bases). Germline CDR1 is MNHEY and CDR2 is SVGAGI. This CDR3 spans 15 amino acids. V was shortened by 2 bases and J by 6 bases, with 16 bases between the two germline ends. This chain's CDR3 is CASSYLGANIPEAFF. The CDR3 nucleotides are TGTGCCAGCAGTTACCTGGGGGCGAACATTCCTGAAGCTTTCTTT.

In DNA, the CDR3 is TGCGCCAGCAGCGGAGGACTAGCGAACACCGGGGAGCTGTTTTTT. As protein: CASSGGLANTGELFF. The chain links TRBV5-1 to TRBJ2-2; TRBD2 aligns across 7 bases. CDR1 is SGHRS, CDR2 YFSETQ, per germline. Trimming took 4 bases from V and 0 from J; bases not matched to a gene: 3. The CDR3 is 15 amino acids.

The chain joins TRBV27 to TRBJ2-1; TRBD2 agrees at 12 bases. CDR3 length equals 15 residues. V gave up 8 bases and J gave up 10 bases; unmatched junction bases: 12. Germline V gene sequence: CDR1 MNHEY, CDR2 SMNVEV (reference sequence). CDR3 protein: CASGPLTSGGKEQFF. The CDR3 DNA is TGTGCCAGCGGCCCTCTGACTAGCGGGGGTAAGGAGCAGTTCTTC.

The genes are TRBV28 and TRBJ2-5, with a possible D match to TRBD2 (5 bases). Trimming stripped 6 bases from V and 0 bases from J, with 11 bases between. CDR1 and CDR2 (germline): MDHEN, SYDVKM. This CDR3 contains 14 residues. The CDR3 loop is CASRLPGYQETQYF. The DNA of the CDR3 is TGTGCCAGCAGACTCCCGGGGTACCAAGAGACCCAGTACTTC. Together with reference TRBV28 and TRBJ2-5, the CDR3 gives the full variable domain: DVKVTQSSRYLVKRTGEKVFLECVQDMDHENMFWYRQDPGLGLRLIYFSYDVKMKEKGDIPEGYSVSREKKERFSLILESASTNQTSMYLCASRLPGYQETQYFGPGTRLLVL.